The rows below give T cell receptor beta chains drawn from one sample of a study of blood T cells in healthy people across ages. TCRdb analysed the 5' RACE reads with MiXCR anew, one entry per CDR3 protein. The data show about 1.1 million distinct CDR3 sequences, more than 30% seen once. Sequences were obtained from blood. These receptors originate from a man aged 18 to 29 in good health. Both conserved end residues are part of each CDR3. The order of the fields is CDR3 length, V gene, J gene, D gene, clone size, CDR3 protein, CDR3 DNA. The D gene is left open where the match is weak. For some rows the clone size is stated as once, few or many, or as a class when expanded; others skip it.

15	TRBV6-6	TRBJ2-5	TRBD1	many	CASSYPGQNQETQYF	TGTGCCAGCAGTTACCCGGGACAGAACCAAGAGACCCAGTACTTC
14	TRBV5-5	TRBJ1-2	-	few	CASSLDIEDYGYTF	TGTGCCAGCAGCTTGGATATAGAGGACTATGGCTACACCTTC
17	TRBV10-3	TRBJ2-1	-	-	CAISESEGPYSYNEQFF	TGTGCCATCAGTGAGTCGGAGGGCCCGTACTCCTACAATGAGCAGTTCTTC
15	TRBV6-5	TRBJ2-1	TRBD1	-	CASSYRQGVINEQFF	TGTGCCAGCAGTTACAGACAGGGGGTTATAAATGAGCAGTTCTTC
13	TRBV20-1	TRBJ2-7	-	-	CSAAAGLNYEQYF	TGCAGTGCAGCGGCGGGGTTAAACTACGAGCAGTACTTC
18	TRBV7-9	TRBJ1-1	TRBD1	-	CTSSSQNRGAPGWTEAFF	TGTACCAGCAGTAGTCAGAACAGGGGGGCCCCAGGGTGGACTGAAGCTTTCTTT
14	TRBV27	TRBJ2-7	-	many	CASSFRDGSYEQYF	TGTGCCAGCAGTTTCCGGGACGGTTCCTACGAGCAGTACTTC
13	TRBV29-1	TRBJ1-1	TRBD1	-	CSVGQDRATEAFF	TGCAGCGTTGGGCAGGACAGGGCCACTGAAGCTTTCTTT
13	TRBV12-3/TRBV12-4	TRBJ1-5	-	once	CACGGLGNQPQHF	TGTGCCTGCGGGGGGTTGGGCAATCAGCCCCAGCATTTT
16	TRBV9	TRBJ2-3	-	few	CASSVGAGESTDTQYF	TGTGCCAGCAGCGTAGGGGCTGGGGAGAGCACAGATACGCAGTATTTT
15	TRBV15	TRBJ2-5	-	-	CATSRDIGSQETQYF	TGTGCCACCAGCAGAGATATCGGGAGCCAAGAGACCCAGTACTTC
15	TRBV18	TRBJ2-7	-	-	CASSPTGQLHYEQYF	TGTGCCAGCTCACCAACTGGACAGCTCCACTACGAGCAGTACTTC
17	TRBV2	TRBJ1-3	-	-	CASSEARGGPSGNTIYF	TGTGCCAGCAGTGAAGCGCGGGGGGGACCTTCTGGAAACACCATATATTTT
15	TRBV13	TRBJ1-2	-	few	CASSQWGRTYYGYTF	TGTGCCAGCAGCCAGTGGGGACGTACGTACTATGGCTACACCTTC
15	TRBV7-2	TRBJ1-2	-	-	CASSLAFAASYGYTF	TGTGCCAGCAGCTTAGCGTTCGCCGCTTCCTATGGCTACACCTTC
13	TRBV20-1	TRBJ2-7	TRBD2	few	CSAFLAGGAKQYF	TGCAGTGCTTTTCTAGCGGGGGGCGCTAAGCAGTACTTC
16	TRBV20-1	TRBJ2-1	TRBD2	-	CSPLITGLADSNEQFF	TGCAGTCCTTTAATTACCGGACTAGCTGATTCTAATGAGCAGTTCTTC
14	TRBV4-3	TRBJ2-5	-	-	CASSQDLLVETQYF	TGCGCCAGCAGCCAAGATTTACTTGTGGAGACCCAGTACTTC
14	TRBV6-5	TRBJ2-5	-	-	CASSYSQFSETQYF	TGTGCCAGCAGTTACTCCCAGTTTTCTGAGACCCAGTACTTC
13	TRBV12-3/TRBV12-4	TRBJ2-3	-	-	CASSLTSALAQYF	TGTGCCAGCAGTTTAACGTCCGCTCTGGCGCAGTATTTT
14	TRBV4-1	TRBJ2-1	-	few	CASSQDSRVNEQFF	TGCGCCAGCAGCCAAGATTCTAGGGTTAATGAGCAGTTCTTC
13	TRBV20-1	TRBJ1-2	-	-	CSASPGVNYGYTF	TGCAGTGCTAGCCCCGGGGTTAACTATGGCTACACCTTC